Following are 21 T cell receptor beta chains from one sample sequenced in a study of cytomegalovirus exposure and HLA in healthy donors. Both 60 Vbeta primers and 13 Jbeta primers went into the PCR. This table comes from immunoSEQ multiplex PCR, and its TCRdb copy is limited to in-frame clones, with some not included. Listed are some 110,000 clones; 6.8% falls within the top ten. The sample comprised PBMCs. The receptors derive from a man aged 35 to 55 in good health and CMV-seropositive.

The V gene is TRBV6-1, the J gene TRBJ2-3; tentatively, D is TRBD2 (5 bases). Deletions cut 5 bases from V and 5 bases from J, with 11 bases between. CDR3 length equals 13 residues. CDR1 is MNHNS, CDR2 SASEGT, per germline. The CDR3 DNA sequence: TGTGCCAGCAGTTCGGATCGGGGAGATACGCAGTATTTT. Protein product: CASSSDRGDTQYF.

The V and J genes are TRBV18 and TRBJ2-7, with TRBD2 matching 10 bases. The V and J ends lost 1 base and 2 bases, in that order; junction bases with no gene match: 2. Germline assignment: CDR1 KGHSH and CDR2 LQKENI. The CDR3 contains 15 residues. DNA of the CDR3: TGTGCCAGCTCACCACGGACTAGCGGTACCTACGAGCAGTACTTC. It is translated as CASSPRTSGTYEQYF.

The chain carries TRBV7-9 and TRBJ2-5, with D possibly being TRBD2 (5 bases). Germline V gene lookup returns CDR1 SEHNR and CDR2 FQNEAQ (reference sequence). The CDR3 has 15 amino acids. Trimming left V 4 bases short and J 5 bases short, with 17 bases between. CDR3 protein: CASSSRPSIDETQYF. DNA of the CDR3: TGTGCCAGCAGCTCCCGACCTAGCATTGACGAGACCCAGTACTTC. The full variable domain, completed using reference TRBV7-9 and TRBJ2-5, is DTGVSQNPRHKITKRGQNVTFRCDPISEHNRLYWYRQTLGQGPEFLTYFQNEAQLEKSRLLSDRFSAERPKGSFSTLEIQRTEQGDSAMYLCASSSRPSIDETQYFGPGTRLLVL.

This chain uses TRBV11-3 with TRBJ2-3; tentatively, D is TRBD2 (6 bases). CDR1 SGHNT and CDR2 YENEEA come from the germline V gene. Between the trimmed V and J ends, which lost 4 bases and 2 bases, there was a span of 13 bases. This CDR3 has 15 residues. CDR3 region: CASSSSWGLTDTQYF. DNA for the CDR3: TGTGCCAGCAGCTCCTCGTGGGGACTCACAGATACGCAGTATTTT.

The CDR3 coding sequence is TGTGCCAGCAGCTTCAGGGGGAATGAGCCCCAGCATTTT. Translation gives CASSFRGNEPQHF. The J gene is TRBJ1-5, the V gene TRBV13; 7 bases align to TRBD1. CDR3 size: 13 residues. With 3 bases clipped from V and 8 bases from J, the junction kept 4 bases outside the gene matches. The germline CDR1 and CDR2 sequences are PRHDT and FYEKMQ (reference sequence).

A note on this clone: Likely a read error: the CDR3 ends without its conserved phenylalanine or tryptophan. The J gene is TRBJ1-2, the V gene TRBV29-1; 9 positions agree with TRBD1. Trimming cost V 1 base and J 4 bases; bases outside gene matches: 4. The germline V gene has CDR1 SQVTM and CDR2 ANQGSEA. The CDR3 has 14 amino acids. CDR3 protein: CSVEGTGELYGYTI. CDR3 coding DNA: TGCAGCGTTGAAGGGACAGGGGAACTCTATGGCTACACCATC.

This sequence joins TRBV9 and TRBJ2-3, with a weak D call TRBD2 (5 bases). V lost 0 bases to trimming and J lost 5 bases, with 13 bases between them. This CDR3 spans 15 amino acids. Germline V gives CDR1 SGDLS, CDR2 YYNGEE. CDR3 sequence: CASSVGAAGIDTQYF. The CDR3 nucleotides read TGTGCCAGCAGCGTAGGGGCGGCCGGGATAGATACGCAGTATTTT.

CDR3 sequence (DNA): TGTGCCAGCTCACCAAGAACTGACTACACAGATACGCAGTATTTT. It is translated as CASSPRTDYTDTQYF. The chain uses TRBV18 and TRBJ2-3; D is perhaps TRBD2 (5 bases). Per germline, CDR1 KGHSH and CDR2 LQKENI. The CDR3 spans 15 residues. V was pared by 2 bases and J by 2 bases, with 11 bases between. The full variable domain, completed using reference TRBV18 and TRBJ2-3, is NAGVMQNPRHLVRRRGQEARLRCSPMKGHSHVYWYRQLPEEGLKFMVYLQKENIIDESGMPKERFSAEFPKEGPSILRIQQVVRGDSAAYFCASSPRTDYTDTQYFGPGTRLTVL.

The chain is built from TRBV7-2 and TRBJ2-1, with 14 bases matching TRBD2. The length of the CDR3 is 16 residues. V gave up 1 base and J gave up 9 bases; unmatched junction bases: 5. Germline V gene sequence: CDR1 SGHTA, CDR2 FQGNSA. CDR3 in DNA: TGTGCCAGCAGCTTAGGGGGACTAGCGGGAGCCCGTGAGCAGTTCTTC. Translated, it gives CASSLGGLAGAREQFF.

The rearrangement uses TRBV5-6 and TRBJ2-7; a weak D match, TRBD1 (5 bases). CDR1 and CDR2 from the germline V gene are SGHDT and YYEEEE. With 1 base removed from V and 6 bases from J, the gap between germline ends came to 11 bases. This CDR3 region has 13 residues. This chain's CDR3 is CASSLSGQGEQYF. In nucleotides, the CDR3 is TGTGCCAGCAGCTTGTCGGGTCAGGGCGAGCAGTACTTC.

CDR3 protein: CASSLVAVNTGELFF. The DNA of the CDR3 is TGCGCCAGCAGCTTGGTAGCAGTGAACACCGGGGAGCTGTTTTTT. The gene calls are TRBV5-1 and TRBJ2-2; no clear D. CDR3 length equals 15 residues. The germline V and J ends were trimmed by 0 bases and 1 base, with 7 bases remaining between them. The germline V gene encodes CDR1 SGHRS and CDR2 YFSETQ.

The chain couples TRBV11-3 to TRBJ2-7; 10 bases are shared with TRBD2. V lost 5 bases and J lost 5; bases outside the gene matches: 12. The germline V gene has CDR1 SGHNT and CDR2 YENEEA. CDR3 length equals 16 residues. CDR3 region: CASSPPVSGRVHEQYF. DNA of the CDR3: TGTGCCAGCAGCCCCCCCGTCAGCGGGAGGGTTCACGAGCAGTACTTC.

The genes are TRBV2 and TRBJ2-2, with TRBD1 identical over 8 bases. The CDR3 length is 16 residues. Germline loops: CDR1 SNHLY, CDR2 FYNNEI. The ends lost 6 bases at V and 4 bases at J; junction bases unmatched: 10. The CDR3 bases are TGTGCCAGCAGCGTCCCGGGACAGGATATCACCGGGGAGCTGTTTTTT. Protein: CASSVPGQDITGELFF.

V gene TRBV7-9 combines with J gene TRBJ1-1; D is unresolved. V lost 1 base, J lost 13 bases, and 7 bases lay in between. This CDR3 spans 10 amino acids. Germline lookup yields CDR1 SEHNR and CDR2 FQNEAQ (reference sequence). This CDR3 is CASSLDEHFF. The CDR3 DNA sequence: TGTGCCAGCAGCTTAGATGAGCATTTCTTT.

This chain links TRBV28 with TRBJ2-7; TRBD1 is a possible D gene (6 bases). V lost 5 bases, J lost 4 bases, and 9 bases lay in between. CDR3 size: 12 residues. Germline V gives CDR1 MDHEN, CDR2 SYDVKM. CDR3 sequence (DNA): TGTGCCAGCAGTACACAGGGATACGAGCAGTACTTC. This translates into CASSTQGYEQYF.

The V and J genes are TRBV7-8 and TRBJ2-2; D is perhaps TRBD2 (6 bases). The V gene lost 5 bases and the J gene lost 1 base, with 14 bases spanning the gap. Germline-derived CDR1 and CDR2 are SGHVS and FQNEAQ. The CDR3 covers 16 residues. The CDR3 region is CASSTLAPRNTGELFF. CDR3 sequence (DNA): TGTGCCAGCAGCACTCTAGCGCCCCGGAACACCGGGGAGCTGTTTTTT.

V gene TRBV5-5 combines with J gene TRBJ2-7; D uncertain. The CDR3 loop spans 14 amino acids. Trimming shortened V by 3 bases and J by 3 bases, and 13 bases separated the two germline ends. The germline V gene has CDR1 SGHKS and CDR2 YYEKEE (reference sequence). The CDR3 coding sequence is TGTGCCAGCAGCTCTCTCCGATTGAGCTACGAGCAGTACTTC. Protein sequence: CASSSLRLSYEQYF.

The chain joins TRBV4-1 to TRBJ2-2, with TRBD1 matching 8 bases. Germline lookup yields CDR1 MGHRA and CDR2 YSYEKL. The CDR3 is 15 residues long. After removal of 4 bases from V and 5 bases from J, the junction contained 6 bases not matched to a gene. CDR3 loop: CASSPDRGWTGELFF. CDR3 nucleotide sequence: TGCGCCAGCAGCCCCGACAGGGGATGGACCGGGGAGCTGTTTTTT.

The chain carries TRBV28 and TRBJ2-1, with 13 bases lining up with TRBD2. Losses at the gene ends were 7 bases for V and 2 bases for J; bases not matched to a gene: 8. Germline values: CDR1 MDHEN, CDR2 SYDVKM. This CDR3 has 17 amino acids. This chain's CDR3 is CASTLPGLAGTYNEQFF. Written as DNA, the CDR3 is TGTGCCAGCACCCTTCCGGGACTAGCGGGAACCTACAATGAGCAGTTCTTC. Using reference TRBV28 and TRBJ2-1 for the parts outside the CDR3, the full variable domain is DVKVTQSSRYLVKRTGEKVFLECVQDMDHENMFWYRQDPGLGLRLIYFSYDVKMKEKGDIPEGYSVSREKKERFSLILESASTNQTSMYLCASTLPGLAGTYNEQFFGPGTRLTVL.

The chain combines TRBV15 with TRBJ2-3; D might be TRBD2 (5 bases). The V end was cut by 0 bases, the J end by 0 bases, with 7 bases between. CDR1 and CDR2 from the germline V gene are LNHNV and YYDKDF (reference sequence). This CDR3 has 15 residues. CDR3 residues: CATSRDGSSTDTQYF. CDR3 in DNA: TGTGCCACCAGCAGAGATGGGAGTAGCACAGATACGCAGTATTTT. Variable domain in full (rest from reference TRBV15 and TRBJ2-3): DAMVIQNPRYQVTQFGKPVTLSCSQTLNHNVMYWYQQKSSQAPKLLFHYYDKDFNNEADTPDNFQSRRPNTSFCFLDIRSPGLGDTAMYLCATSRDGSSTDTQYFGPGTRLTVL.

CDR3 DNA: TGTGCCAGCAGCTCATACAGGGGGCCGAACACTGAAGCTTTCTTT. The encoded protein is CASSSYRGPNTEAFF. The rearrangement joins TRBV7-9 to TRBJ1-1; 9 bases fit TRBD1. Trimming at V came to 4 bases and at J to 1 base, leaving 4 bases not matched to a gene. Germline V gene lookup returns CDR1 SEHNR and CDR2 FQNEAQ (reference sequence). This CDR3 is 15 amino acids long.